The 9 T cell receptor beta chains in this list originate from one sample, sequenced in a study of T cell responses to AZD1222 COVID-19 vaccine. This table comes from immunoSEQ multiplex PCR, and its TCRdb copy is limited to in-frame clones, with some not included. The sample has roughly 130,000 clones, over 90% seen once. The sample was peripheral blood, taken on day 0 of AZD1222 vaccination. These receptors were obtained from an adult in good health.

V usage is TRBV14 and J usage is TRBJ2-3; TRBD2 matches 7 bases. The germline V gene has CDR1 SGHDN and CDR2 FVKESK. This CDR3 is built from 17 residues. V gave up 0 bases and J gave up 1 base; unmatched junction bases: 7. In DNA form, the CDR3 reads TGTGCCAGCAGCCAAGATCTGCCCACTAGCGGCACAGATACGCAGTATTTT. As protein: CASSQDLPTSGTDTQYF.

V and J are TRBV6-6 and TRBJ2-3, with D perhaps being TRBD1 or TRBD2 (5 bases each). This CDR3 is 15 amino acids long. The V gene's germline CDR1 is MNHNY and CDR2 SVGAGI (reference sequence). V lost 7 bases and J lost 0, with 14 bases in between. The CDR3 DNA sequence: TGTGCCAGCAACGCCTGGGGCGGGAGCACAGATACGCAGTATTTT. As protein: CASNAWGGSTDTQYF.

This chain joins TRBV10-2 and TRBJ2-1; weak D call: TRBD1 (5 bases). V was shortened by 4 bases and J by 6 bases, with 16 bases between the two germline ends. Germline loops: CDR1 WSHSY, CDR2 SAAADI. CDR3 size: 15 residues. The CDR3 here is CASSAGHQNRNEQFF. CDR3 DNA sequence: TGCGCCAGCAGTGCAGGACACCAGAACCGCAATGAGCAGTTCTTC.

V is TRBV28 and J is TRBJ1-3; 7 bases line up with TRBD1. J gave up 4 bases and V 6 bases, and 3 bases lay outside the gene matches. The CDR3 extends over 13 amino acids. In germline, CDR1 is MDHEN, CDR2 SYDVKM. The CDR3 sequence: CASSPRGGNTIYF. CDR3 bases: TGTGCCAGCAGCCCCAGGGGGGGAAACACCATATATTTT.

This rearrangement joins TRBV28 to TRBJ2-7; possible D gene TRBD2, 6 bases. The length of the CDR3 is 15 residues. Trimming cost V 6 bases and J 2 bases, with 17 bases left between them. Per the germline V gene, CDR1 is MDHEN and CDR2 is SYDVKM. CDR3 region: CASRSIGDFPYEQYF. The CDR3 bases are TGTGCCAGCAGATCTATAGGGGACTTTCCCTACGAGCAGTACTTC.

In DNA form, the CDR3 reads TGTGCCAGCAGCCCCCGGGACAGGGTCGGGGAGCAGTACTTC. Its translation is CASSPRDRVGEQYF. V is TRBV7-8 and J is TRBJ2-7; the match to TRBD1 covers 9 bases. The germline CDR1 and CDR2 sequences are SGHVS and FQNEAQ. V was pared by 5 bases and J by 7 bases, with 9 bases of the junction left unmatched. This CDR3 spans 14 amino acids. Based on the CDR3 plus reference TRBV7-8 and TRBJ2-7, the full variable domain is GAGVSQSPRYKVAKRGQDVALRCDPISGHVSLFWYQQALGQGPEFLTYFQNEAQLDKSGLPSDRFFAERPEGSVSTLKIQRTQQEDSAVYLCASSPRDRVGEQYFGPGTRLTVT.

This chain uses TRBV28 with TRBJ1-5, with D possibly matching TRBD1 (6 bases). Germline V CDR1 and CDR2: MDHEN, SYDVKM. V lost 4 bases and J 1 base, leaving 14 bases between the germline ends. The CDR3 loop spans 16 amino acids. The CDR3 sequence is CASSSPGAGSNQPQHF. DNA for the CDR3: TGTGCCAGCAGTTCCCCAGGGGCTGGAAGCAATCAGCCCCAGCATTTT.

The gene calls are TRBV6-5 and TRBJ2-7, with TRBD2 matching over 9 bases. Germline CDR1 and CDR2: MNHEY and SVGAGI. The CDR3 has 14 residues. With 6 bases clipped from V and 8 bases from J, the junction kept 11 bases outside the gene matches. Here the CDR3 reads CASRPSGTSPQQYF. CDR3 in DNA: TGTGCCAGCAGACCCTCCGGGACTAGCCCCCAGCAGTACTTC.

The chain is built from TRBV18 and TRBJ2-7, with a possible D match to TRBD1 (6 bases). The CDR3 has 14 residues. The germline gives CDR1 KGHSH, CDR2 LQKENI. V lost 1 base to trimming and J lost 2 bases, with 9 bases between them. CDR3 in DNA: TGTGCCAGCTCACCACGGGACAAGCCCTACGAGCAGTACTTC. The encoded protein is CASSPRDKPYEQYF.